What follows are 28 T cell receptor beta chains derived from one specimen sequenced in a study of identical twins. TCRdb itself ran the 5' RACE reads through MiXCR, one entry per CDR3 protein. Counted here are 400,000 to 500,000 distinct CDR3 sequences, 13% to 15% occurring once; the ten biggest clones make up about 1%. These data also featured in a second study, about yellow fever vaccine responses in identical twins.

The sequencing sample was made of CD4+ T cells sorted from blood. All receptors derive from a woman in her late teens or twenties in good health.

The chain carries TRBV9 and TRBJ1-2; TRBD1 is a possible D gene (6 bases). The CDR3 covers 16 residues. Germline V gene sequence: CDR1 SGDLS, CDR2 YYNGEE. Trimming removed 4 bases from V and 4 bases from J, with 20 bases in between. This chain's CDR3 is CASSSTSTGYLYGYTF. As DNA, the CDR3 is TGTGCCAGCAGCTCCACTTCAACAGGGTACCTCTATGGCTACACCTTC. Full variable domain (outside the CDR3, taken from reference TRBV9 and TRBJ1-2): DSGVTQTPKHLITATGQRVTLRCSPRSGDLSVYWYQQSLDQGLQFLIQYYNGEERAKGNILERFSAQQFPDLHSELNLSSLELGDSALYFCASSSTSTGYLYGYTFGSGTRLTVV.

The rearrangement joins TRBV23-1 to TRBJ2-6; D remains unclear. TRBV23-1 is identified as an open reading frame with a role that is uncertain. This CDR3 has 16 residues. V lost 5 bases, J lost 4 bases, and 15 bases lay in between. Written as DNA, the CDR3 is TGCGCCAGCAGTAACGGGCCAACCGGGGGGGCCAACGTCCTGACTTTC. Translation gives CASSNGPTGGANVLTF.

This clonotype was recorded at least ten times. The chain couples TRBV28 to TRBJ1-5; 7 nucleotides match TRBD1. CDR1 and CDR2 from the germline V gene are MDHEN and SYDVKM. The V and J ends lost 4 bases and 4 bases, in that order; junction bases with no gene match: 4. The CDR3 loop spans 14 amino acids. The CDR3 reads CASSSPGQNQPQHF. The CDR3, as DNA: TGTGCCAGCAGTTCCCCGGGACAGAATCAGCCCCAGCATTTT.

This clonotype came up a few times. V is TRBV29-1 and J is TRBJ2-5, with TRBD1 matching over 8 bases. Germline V gene data show CDR1 as SQVTM and CDR2 as ANQGSEA. The CDR3 spans 14 residues. Trimming cost V 6 bases and J 5 bases; bases outside gene matches: 11. In nucleotides, the CDR3 is TGCAGCGTCGAACTCTGGACAGGGATGGAGACCCAGTACTTC. Its translation: CSVELWTGMETQYF.

This clonotype was counted a few times. V usage is TRBV12-3 or TRBV12-4 and J usage is TRBJ2-7; tentatively, D is TRBD1 (5 bases). CDR3 length equals 15 residues. With 6 bases removed from V and 4 bases from J, the gap between germline ends came to 19 bases. CDR3 nucleotide sequence: TGTGCCAGCAGCCAAAAGTTCAGGGTTGCTTACGAGCAGTACTTC. This codes for CASSQKFRVAYEQYF.

This clonotype was picked up many times. This chain joins TRBV12-3 or TRBV12-4 and TRBJ2-7, with D possibly TRBD2 on 6 matching bases. The CDR3 is 14 amino acids. Trimming took off 6 bases at V and 7 bases at J, with 19 bases between the two ends. The CDR3 region is CASSRSPHGGEQYF. CDR3 sequence (DNA): TGTGCCAGCAGCAGATCCCCTCACGGGGGTGAGCAGTACTTC.

V and J are TRBV7-9 and TRBJ2-7; D possibly corresponds to TRBD2 (6 bases). Trimming shortened V by 2 bases and J by 7 bases, and 15 bases separated the two germline ends. This CDR3 region has 14 residues. CDR1 is SEHNR and CDR2 is FQNEAQ in the germline V gene (reference sequence). Here the CDR3 reads CASSLFERAGEQYF. The DNA for the CDR3 is TGTGCCAGCAGCTTATTTGAAAGGGCGGGAGAGCAGTACTTC.

The gene calls are TRBV2 and TRBJ2-7; TRBD1 aligns across 10 bases. The J segment lost 6 bases and the V segment lost 6 bases, leaving 11 bases of the junction unmatched. This CDR3 contains 15 residues. Germline V CDR1 and CDR2: SNHLY, FYNNEI. The CDR3 region is CASRQTGTGVIEQYF. Here the CDR3 DNA reads TGTGCCAGCAGACAGACCGGGACAGGGGTTATCGAGCAGTACTTC.

The chain joins TRBV3-1 to TRBJ1-1; TRBD1 matches at 7 bases. Germline loops: CDR1 LGHDT, CDR2 YNNKEL (reference sequence). This CDR3 spans 14 amino acids. V lost 3 bases and J lost 1; bases outside the gene matches: 2. DNA for the CDR3: TGTGCCAGCAGCCAGCCAGGGGGGAACACTGAAGCTTTCTTT. Translated, it gives CASSQPGGNTEAFF.

Many counts were recorded for this clonotype. This chain joins TRBV12-3 or TRBV12-4 and TRBJ1-1; 7 bases match TRBD1. The CDR3 consists of 13 residues. J lost 10 bases, V lost 5 bases, and 10 bases had no gene match. The CDR3 spells CASSVTGTERAFF. CDR3 sequence (DNA): TGTGCCAGCAGTGTAACCGGGACAGAAAGAGCTTTCTTT.

This clonotype was counted a few times. The chain employs TRBV19 and TRBJ2-1, with D uncertain. The CDR3 spans 15 residues. Trimming took off 0 bases at V and 2 bases at J, with 8 bases between the two ends. The germline V gene has CDR1 LNHDA and CDR2 SQIVND (reference sequence). CDR3 nucleotide sequence: TGTGCCAGTAGTATAGAAGGGTCAACCTACAATGAGCAGTTCTTC. Protein: CASSIEGSTYNEQFF.

The chain couples TRBV6-5 to TRBJ2-3, with unresolved D. Germline assignment: CDR1 MNHEY and CDR2 SVGAGI. The CDR3 is 14 amino acids. V lost 2 bases, J lost 2 bases, and 8 bases lay in between. The CDR3 region is CASSYTVNTDTQYF. The CDR3 DNA reads as TGTGCCAGCAGTTACACTGTTAACACAGATACGCAGTATTTT.

The chain has TRBV10-3 and TRBJ2-1, with 10 bases fitting TRBD1. The CDR3 is 14 amino acids. V dropped 5 bases and J dropped 9; count of bases not matched to a gene: 7. Germline loops: CDR1 ENHRY, CDR2 SYGVKD. The CDR3 DNA reads TGTGCCATCAGTCTGGGACAGGGGAGGGGTGAGCAGTTCTTC. As protein: CAISLGQGRGEQFF.

This clonotype showed up just a few times. Written as DNA, the CDR3 is TGTGCCAGCACCCATGGCTCGGGGGGATTATACAATGAGCAGTTCTTC. It specifies CASTHGSGGLYNEQFF. The V gene is TRBV7-2, the J gene TRBJ2-1; 7 bases align to TRBD2. CDR1 SGHTA and CDR2 FQGNSA come from the germline V gene. CDR3 size: 16 residues. Germline trimming cut 7 bases from V and 4 bases from J; bases unmatched to any gene: 13.

This chain uses TRBV29-1 with TRBJ2-2, with TRBD2 identical over 12 bases. Losses at the gene ends were 6 bases for V and 3 bases for J; bases not matched to a gene: 2. The germline gives CDR1 SQVTM, CDR2 ANQGSEA. The CDR3 covers 14 residues. The CDR3 here is CSVTSGSDTGELFF. The CDR3 nucleotides are TGCAGCGTGACTAGCGGGAGTGACACCGGGGAGCTGTTTTTT.

This clonotype was seen ten or more times. This rearrangement joins TRBV7-2 to TRBJ2-1; 12 bases map to TRBD2. The germline gives CDR1 SGHTA, CDR2 FQGNSA. The CDR3 runs 16 residues. Germline trimming cut 1 base from V and 4 bases from J; bases unmatched to any gene: 2. The CDR3 region is CASSLGGLAGYNEQFF. The CDR3 bases are TGTGCCAGCAGCTTAGGGGGACTAGCGGGTTACAATGAGCAGTTCTTC.

This clonotype was picked up many times. The CDR3, as DNA: TGTGCCAGCAGCCGGGGGACCAGGCCTGAAAAACTGTTTTTT. Its translation: CASSRGTRPEKLFF. The chain links TRBV7-2 to TRBJ1-4, with a weak D call TRBD1 (5 bases). CDR1 and CDR2 (germline): SGHTA, FQGNSA. The CDR3 totals 14 residues. V was shortened by 5 bases and J by 7 bases, with 14 bases between the two germline ends.

The rearrangement uses TRBV6-2 or TRBV6-3 and TRBJ2-7, with 8 bases lining up with TRBD1. Germline-derived CDR1 and CDR2 are MNHEY and SVGEGT. The CDR3 is made up of 15 amino acids. Trimming removed 6 bases from V and 2 bases from J; junction bases left unmatched: 9. The CDR3 DNA follows: TGTGCCAGCAGCCCCAGGGGGCAGGGGGCCTACGAGCAGTACTTC. Its protein product is CASSPRGQGAYEQYF.

V and J are TRBV29-1 and TRBJ2-2; 7 bases align to TRBD1. CDR1 is SQVTM, CDR2 ANQGSEA, per germline. The CDR3 totals 12 residues. V lost 5 bases to trimming and J lost 6 bases; unmatched junction nucleotides: 3. The CDR3 DNA reads as TGCAGCGTTTTCCAGGGGGCCGGGGAGCTGTTTTTT. This sequence encodes CSVFQGAGELFF.

J is TRBJ2-3 and V is TRBV20-1; maybe TRBD1 (7 bases). Trimming left V 1 base short and J 10 bases short, with 18 bases between. This CDR3 contains 14 residues. The germline gives CDR1 DFQATT, CDR2 SNEGSKA (reference sequence). The CDR3 loop is CSARAWGQGGSQYF. The DNA of the CDR3 is TGCAGTGCTAGAGCCTGGGGGCAGGGGGGATCGCAGTATTTT.

CDR3 region: CSARSDRGSEKLFF. The CDR3 DNA reads as TGCAGTGCTAGATCCGACAGGGGAAGTGAAAAACTGTTTTTT. The chain links TRBV20-1 to TRBJ1-4; 8 bases agree with TRBD1. Trimming at V came to 2 bases and at J to 7 bases, leaving 6 bases not matched to a gene. The germline V gene has CDR1 DFQATT and CDR2 SNEGSKA (reference sequence). The CDR3 runs 14 residues.

The sample holds a few counts of this clonotype. The chain combines TRBV6-2 or TRBV6-3 with TRBJ1-5; TRBD1 agrees at 7 bases. The CDR3 contains 14 residues. From germline, CDR1 is MNHEY and CDR2 SVGEGT. After removal of 2 bases from V and 9 bases from J, the junction contained 7 bases not matched to a gene. The CDR3 DNA sequence: TGTGCCAGCAGTTACCCCGGACAGGCCCCGCCCCAGCATTTT. It translates to CASSYPGQAPPQHF.

The chain joins TRBV5-1 to TRBJ2-7; maybe TRBD1 (5 bases). V dropped 6 bases and J dropped 6 bases, with 25 bases sitting between them. This CDR3 has 16 residues. CDR1 and CDR2 (germline): SGHRS, YFSETQ. DNA of the CDR3: TGCGCCAGCAACCATGTTCCAGGGCCTGGGGAAATCGAGCAGTACTTC. Translating gives CASNHVPGPGEIEQYF.

The chain combines TRBV18 with TRBJ1-1; the D gene is possibly TRBD1 (6 bases). This CDR3 contains 15 residues. From germline, CDR1 is KGHSH and CDR2 LQKENI. V dropped 4 bases and J dropped 4 bases, with 16 bases sitting between them. CDR3 nucleotides: TGTGCCAGCTCACACCCTCAGGGGAAGGGCACTGAAGCTTTCTTT. Protein sequence: CASSHPQGKGTEAFF.

This clonotype was seen many times. This chain joins TRBV5-5 and TRBJ1-6, with no clear D. Per the germline V gene, CDR1 is SGHKS and CDR2 is YYEKEE (reference sequence). The length of the CDR3 is 13 residues. V lost 0 bases and J 3 bases, leaving 1 base between the germline ends. The DNA of the CDR3 is TGTGCCAGCAGCTTGGGCTATAATTCACCCCTCCACTTT. Protein: CASSLGYNSPLHF.

This clonotype was counted a few times. This chain links TRBV5-1 with TRBJ2-7; TRBD1 might be the D (6 bases). The CDR3 length is 15 residues. The germline V and J ends were trimmed by 4 bases and 1 base, with 15 bases remaining between them. Germline assignment: CDR1 SGHRS and CDR2 YFSETQ. The CDR3 DNA reads as TGCGCCAGCAGCCGATCCGCAGGGGATTCCTACGAGCAGTACTTC. Translation: CASSRSAGDSYEQYF.

The rearrangement links TRBV19 to TRBJ2-7; 9 positions agree with TRBD1. CDR1 and CDR2 from the germline V gene are LNHDA and SQIVND (reference sequence). The CDR3 loop spans 13 amino acids. J lost 3 bases, V lost 3 bases, and 0 bases had no gene match. CDR3: CASSMTGGYEQYF. CDR3 nucleotide sequence: TGTGCCAGTAGTATGACAGGGGGCTACGAGCAGTACTTC.

Points on this clonotype: This may stem from a read error, because a much larger clone lies one nucleotide away. This CDR3 fails to terminate in the conserved phenylalanine or tryptophan, so it likely reflects a read error. V usage is TRBV28 and J usage is TRBJ1-6; D is ambiguous. CDR1 is MDHEN and CDR2 is SYDVKM in the germline V gene. The CDR3 has 12 residues. Trimming removed 2 bases at V and 5 bases at J, with 1 base between. CDR3 bases: TGTGCCAGCAGTTTAAATAATTCACCCCTCCACCTT. This encodes CASSLNNSPLHL.